Listed here are 22 T cell receptor beta chains from one sample, sequenced in a study of CD8+ T cells in alopecia areata. As the sequencing template, cDNA was produced by extracting RNA and reverse transcribing it. Measured with immunoSEQ multiplex PCR; TCRdb has only the in-frame clones, and not every one. The sample contains about 110,000 clones, none of them singletons. Sequencing was carried out using lesional skin. Receptor source: a C3H/HeJ mouse with alopecia areata. For the strain, the MHC haplotype given is H2-k.

This clone was seen at least ten times. Mouse gene names and germline throughout. Read sequence stops 4 residues before the CDR3 end, and the germline J gene provides the missing end. V is TRBV13-3 and J is TRBJ2-3, with a possible D match to TRBD1 (6 bases). The CDR3 spans 15 residues. The V gene's germline CDR1 is NNHDY and CDR2 SYVADS. V dropped 0 bases and J dropped 0 bases, with 8 bases sitting between them. Here the CDR3 reads CASSDADRSAETLYF. Incomplete CDR3 DNA: TGTGCCAGCAGTGATGCAGACAGGAGTGCAGAA.

Details on this clone: The protein here is the DNA translation, as the TCRdb protein differs from it at residue 11. Here the gene names and germline are mouse. CDR3 sequence reads: CASSNRGLNSPLYF. Partial CDR3 DNA: TGTGCCAGCAGTAACAGGGGGCTGAATTCGCCC. The chain has TRBV19 and TRBJ1-6; 9 bases line up with TRBD1. The read ends 3 residues early relative to the CDR3; the germline J gene fills the gap. TRBJ1-6 is reported as an ORF; its role is uncertain. The CDR3 has 14 residues. The germline V gene has CDR1 FNHDT and CDR2 SITEND (reference sequence). After removal of 3 bases from V and 7 bases from J, the junction contained 2 bases not matched to a gene.

The table lists this clone with many counts. The gene names here belong to mouse. The read stops 4 residues short of the end of the CDR3; the missing end is completed from the germline J gene. V usage is TRBV1 and J usage is TRBJ2-5, with D uncertain. The V end lost 0 bases, the J end lost 0 bases, and 7 bases lay between the germline ends. The germline gives CDR1 NSQYPW, CDR2 LRSPGD (reference sequence). The CDR3 spans 15 residues. The DNA read from the CDR3 is TGCACCTGCAGTGCAGATGACATTAACCAAGAC. Residues: CTCSADDINQD. The whole CDR3 region reads CTCSADDINQDTQYF.

This clone showed up just a few times. The gene symbols are mouse symbols. From the germline J gene comes the end of the CDR3, since the read stops 4 residues before it. This chain uses TRBV13-3 with TRBJ2-2; a possible D gene is TRBD1 (6 bases). The CDR3 is 13 residues long. Germline V gene data show CDR1 as NNHDY and CDR2 as SYVADS. V gave up 5 bases and J gave up 5 bases, with 10 bases separating them. The CDR3 reads CASRPTGTGQLYF. The part of the CDR3 DNA that was read is TGTGCCAGCAGGCCCACAGGGACCGGG.

Details on this clone: Mouse gene names and germline throughout. The CDR3 goes on 4 residues after the read ends, and that part is filled in from the germline J gene. The gene calls are TRBV13-3 and TRBJ2-7; D remains ambiguous. The germline CDR1 and CDR2 sequences are NNHDY and SYVADS. CDR3 length: 15 residues. CDR3 protein: CASRHDPNRGYEQYF. CDR3 DNA, as far as it was read: TGTGCCAGCAGGCACGACCCGAACAGAGGATAT.

In its sample, this clone was seen a few times. Gene names are the mouse ones. The read ends 4 residues before the CDR3 terminus; that terminus is restored from the germline J gene. This sample includes further DNA sequences coding for the same CDR3. The genes are TRBV19 and TRBJ1-1; 10 nucleotides align to TRBD1. CDR1 and CDR2 (germline): FNHDT, SITEND (reference sequence). The CDR3 contains 14 residues. This CDR3 is CASSRQGAGTEVFF. The sequenced CDR3 bases are TGTGCCAGCAGTCGACAGGGGGCTGGTACA.

A word on this clone: Each gene name is a mouse one. The CDR3 extends 4 residues past the end of the read, so its final part is completed from the germline J gene. The chain links TRBV13-1 to TRBJ2-3; 9 bases are a match to TRBD2. V lost 2 bases and J lost 0; bases outside the gene matches: 7. CDR3 length: 17 residues. Germline V gene data show CDR1 as NSHNY and CDR2 as SYGAGN. The CDR3 protein is CASSEAGGGTSAETLYF. The sequenced part of the CDR3 DNA is TGTGCCAGCAGTGAGGCTGGGGGGGGAACTAGTGCAGAA.

This clone was picked up a small number of times. These gene names are mouse names. The read terminates 4 residues ahead of where the CDR3 ends, so the germline J gene completes it. The chain uses TRBV1 and TRBJ2-7; 9 nucleotides align to TRBD1. The germline gives CDR1 NSQYPW, CDR2 LRSPGD (reference sequence). This CDR3 is 15 amino acids long. V was pared by 6 bases and J by 0 bases, with 6 bases of the junction left unmatched. CDR3 in amino acids: CTCREPGQGSYEQYF. CDR3 DNA, as far as it was read: TGCACCTGCAGGGAACCGGGACAGGGCTCCTAT.

This clone was counted at least ten times. The gene names given are mouse names. The read finishes 4 residues shy of the CDR3 end, and the germline J gene is used to complete it. The chain is built from TRBV13-3 and TRBJ1-2; D might be TRBD1 (6 bases). Per germline, CDR1 NNHDY and CDR2 SYVADS. The V end lost 0 bases, the J end lost 4 bases, and 10 bases lay between the germline ends. This CDR3 has 14 amino acids. The CDR3 sequence is CASSDDRAGSDYTF. The CDR3 bases that were read are TGTGCCAGCAGTGATGACAGGGCGGGCTCC.

This clone was recorded a few times. Mouse germline and gene names are used. The read terminates 4 residues ahead of where the CDR3 ends, so the germline J gene completes it. This chain links TRBV13-3 with TRBJ1-2; D is undetermined. There are 15 residues in the CDR3. Trimming took off 1 base at V and 0 bases at J, with 10 bases between the two ends. CDR1 is NNHDY and CDR2 is SYVADS in the germline V gene. The CDR3 DNA, read in part, is TGTGCCAGCAGTGATCAGGCATATGCAAACTCC. It yields the protein CASSDQAYANS. The full CDR3 sequence reads CASSDQAYANSDYTF.

Comments on this clone: Mouse germline and gene names are used. The missing CDR3 end, 4 residues past where the read stops, is filled in from the germline J gene. The chain carries TRBV29 and TRBJ1-2; 7 positions match TRBD1. The CDR3 is 12 residues long. In germline, CDR1 is MSHET, CDR2 SYDVDS. V shed 4 bases and J 4 bases; nucleotides not matched to a gene: 0. The chain's CDR3 is CASSYRGSDYTF. The CDR3 DNA, read in part, is TGTGCTAGCAGTTACAGGGGCTCC.

Only a few counts were recorded for this clone. Mouse gene names apply. The read stops 4 residues short of the end of the CDR3; the missing end is completed from the germline J gene. The rearrangement joins TRBV13-3 to TRBJ2-1, with 10 bases matching TRBD2. The CDR3 totals 16 residues. Germline trimming cut 1 base from V and 3 bases from J; bases unmatched to any gene: 4. The germline CDR1 and CDR2 sequences are NNHDY and SYVADS. The CDR3 DNA, read in part, is TGTGCCAGCAGTGATCTCTGGGGGGGCCCCTATGCT. Translating gives CASSDLWGGPYA. The CDR3 in its entirety is CASSDLWGGPYAEQFF.

This clone has just a few counts. The genes and germline here are from mouse. CDR3 region: CTCTDRTGGSNERLFF. The CDR3 bases that were read are TGCACCTGCACCGATCGGACAGGGGGCAGCAACGAA. The chain uses TRBV1 and TRBJ1-4; 11 nucleotides line up with TRBD1. The read finishes 4 residues shy of the CDR3 end, and the germline J gene is used to complete it. The CDR3 runs to 16 residues. Per the germline V gene, CDR1 is NSQYPW and CDR2 is LRSPGD (reference sequence). The V segment lost 7 bases and the J segment 4 bases; nucleotides outside the gene matches: 8.

This clone was counted a few times. Here the gene names and germline are mouse. The read terminates 4 residues before the CDR3 end, so the remaining end is supplied by the germline J gene. This chain links TRBV13-3 with TRBJ2-5; D might be TRBD2 (6 bases). The CDR3 totals 14 residues. Trimming removed 4 bases from V and 1 base from J, with 10 bases in between. Germline CDR1 NNHDY, CDR2 SYVADS. The DNA read from the CDR3 is TGTGCCAGCAGTCAACTGGGTTACCAAGAC. It specifies CASSQLGYQD. The entire CDR3 protein reads CASSQLGYQDTQYF.

The table lists this clone with many counts. Mouse gene names and germline throughout. The sequenced fragment ends 4 residues before the CDR3 boundary, so the rest is inferred from the germline J gene. V gene TRBV1 combines with J gene TRBJ1-2, with D perhaps matching TRBD1 (5 bases). CDR3 length equals 15 residues. Deletions cut 0 bases from V and 4 bases from J, with 12 bases between. The germline V gene has CDR1 NSQYPW and CDR2 LRSPGD (reference sequence). Partial CDR3 DNA: TGCACCTGCAGTGCAGATCTAGGGGTGGGCTCC. As protein: CTCSADLGVGS. From start to end, the CDR3 is CTCSADLGVGSDYTF. Looking up the rest from reference TRBV1 and TRBJ1-2 gives the full variable domain: VTLLEQNPRWRLVPRGQAVNLRCILKNSQYPWMSWYQQDLQKQLQWLFTLRSPGDKEVKSLPGADYLATRVTDTELRLQVANMSQGRTLYCTCSADLGVGSDYTFGSGTRLLVI.

Turning to this clone: Gene labels here are mouse ones. The read halts 4 residues ahead of the CDR3 end, with the missing end drawn from the germline J gene. This rearrangement joins TRBV19 to TRBJ2-1; 10 nucleotides line up with TRBD2. The CDR3 is 15 residues long. Germline trimming cut 5 bases from V and 1 base from J; bases unmatched to any gene: 3. CDR1 and CDR2 (germline): FNHDT, SITEND (reference sequence). CDR3 bases read: TGTGCCAGCAGCAAGGACTGGGGGAACTATGCT. It translates to CASSKDWGNYA. The CDR3, in full, reads CASSKDWGNYAEQFF. The variable domain in full, completed from reference TRBV19 and TRBJ2-1, reads GGIITQTPKFLIGQEGQKLTLKCQQNFNHDTMYWYRQDSGKGLRLIYYSITENDLQKGDLSEGYDASREKKSSFSLTVTSAQKNEMAVFLCASSKDWGNYAEQFFGPGTRLTVL.

Note on this clone: The listed genes are named as in mouse. With the read ending 4 residues before the CDR3 end, the germline J gene is used to fill in that end. The chain links TRBV13-3 to TRBJ2-7, with a tentative D call TRBD1 (6 bases). CDR3 length: 14 amino acids. The germline V gene has CDR1 NNHDY and CDR2 SYVADS. The CDR3 is CASSDSRGGYEQYF. CDR3 DNA (partial): TGTGCCAGCAGTGACTCCAGGGGTGGTTAT.

Only a few counts were recorded for this clone. Gene labels here are mouse ones. Read data end 4 residues before the CDR3 end; the end is taken from the germline J gene. V and J are TRBV13-3 and TRBJ2-5; D remains unclear. Trimming removed 1 base at V and 0 bases at J, with 9 bases between. Germline loops: CDR1 NNHDY, CDR2 SYVADS. This CDR3 has 15 residues. The part of the CDR3 DNA that was read is TGTGCCAGCAGTGATCCTGGTCTTAACCAAGAC. This encodes CASSDPGLNQD. The entire CDR3 sequence reads CASSDPGLNQDTQYF.

Remarks on this clone: TCRdb lists a protein that is different at residue 12 from the translated DNA; the protein given here uses the DNA translation. Gene names follow the mouse nomenclature. From the germline J gene comes the end of the CDR3, since the read stops 3 residues before it. V gene TRBV13-3 combines with J gene TRBJ1-3; maybe TRBD1 (6 bases). Trimming took 2 bases from V and 1 from J, leaving 10 bases between them. The CDR3 length is 15 residues. From germline, CDR1 is NNHDY and CDR2 SYVADS. The CDR3 here is CASSEAGQSGNTLYF. CDR3 DNA (partial): TGTGCCAGCAGTGAGGCGGGACAATCTGGAAATACG. Complete variable domain (other parts from reference TRBV13-3 and TRBJ1-3): EAAVTQSPRSKVAVTGGKVTLSCHQTNNHDYMYWYRQDTGHGLRLIHYSYVADSTEKGDIPDGYKASRPSQENFSLILELASLSQTAVYFCASSEAGQSGNTLYFGEGSRLIVV.

This clone was observed at least ten times. Gene names follow the mouse nomenclature. CDR3 in amino acids: CASSDVVFAEQFF. Incomplete CDR3 DNA: TGTGCCAGCAGTGATGTGGTTTTTGCT. This chain connects TRBV13-3 to TRBJ2-1; D is ambiguous. The read ends 4 residues early relative to the CDR3; the germline J gene fills the gap. CDR1 is NNHDY, CDR2 SYVADS, per germline. The germline V and J ends were trimmed by 0 bases and 6 bases, with 7 bases remaining between them. This CDR3 spans 13 amino acids.

This clone was recorded a few times. Gene names refer to mouse genes. The read finishes 4 residues shy of the CDR3 end, and the germline J gene is used to complete it. The rearrangement uses TRBV1 and TRBJ2-5; D is ambiguous. Germline V lookup: CDR1 NSQYPW, CDR2 LRSPGD (reference sequence). V lost 1 base and J 0 bases, leaving 8 bases between the germline ends. CDR3 size: 15 residues. CDR3 region: CTCSAALINQDTQYF. Partial CDR3 DNA: TGCACCTGCAGTGCAGCCCTGATTAACCAAGAC.

This clone came up many times. Gene names denote mouse genes. The read is 4 residues too short to cover the CDR3 end, so that end is filled in from the germline J gene. The chain carries TRBV13-3 and TRBJ2-1, with 9 bases matching TRBD1. The J segment lost 5 bases and the V segment lost 4 bases, leaving 10 bases of the junction unmatched. The CDR3 sequence is 16 residues long. Germline V lookup: CDR1 NNHDY, CDR2 SYVADS. The CDR3 region is CASSRTGEKYDAEQFF. CDR3 DNA, as far as it was read: TGTGCCAGCAGTCGGACAGGGGAGAAATATGATGCT.